The 15 T cell receptor beta chains given below trace back to one sample, sequenced in a study of T cell repertoires in cytomegalovirus infection. One entry per CDR3 protein, called by TCRdb with MiXCR from the reads. Among 650,000 to 850,000 distinct CDR3 sequences listed, just under 30% were seen once. What these receptors recognize is not known. The sample was cultured CD8+ T cells from PBMCs, taken from culture after CMV antigen stimulation. Source of these receptors: a human donor in good health (CMV status not recorded). Some clones in this sample may be carry-over from other donors' samples.

This clonotype was detected only a few times. CDR3 coding DNA: TGTGCCAGCAGTTTACGACCGAGCTCCTACGAGCAGTACTTC. It yields the protein CASSLRPSSYEQYF. The chain is built from TRBV27 and TRBJ2-7; the D is unclear. Trimming left V 2 bases short and J 0 bases short, with 8 bases between. This CDR3 is 14 amino acids long. The germline gives CDR1 MNHEY, CDR2 SMNVEV (reference sequence).

The chain uses TRBV12-3 or TRBV12-4 and TRBJ2-4; D might be TRBD2 (5 bases). The V gene lost 3 bases and the J gene lost 2 bases, with 11 bases spanning the gap. The CDR3 consists of 15 residues. In DNA form, the CDR3 reads TGTGCCAGCAGTTTCGAGGGCCTACCCAAAAACATTCAGTACTTC. It yields the protein CASSFEGLPKNIQYF.

The J gene is TRBJ2-5, the V gene TRBV2; tentatively, D is TRBD1 or TRBD2 (5 bases each). Per the germline V gene, CDR1 is SNHLY and CDR2 is FYNNEI. V lost 3 bases and J lost 7, with 18 bases in between. This CDR3 has 15 residues. The CDR3 nucleotides read TGTGCCAGCAGTGAGTCCCCTAGACCCGGGACGACCCAGTACTTC. This translates into CASSESPRPGTTQYF. The full variable domain, in which reference TRBV2 and TRBJ2-5 provide the parts outside the CDR3, is EPEVTQTPSHQVTQMGQEVILRCVPISNHLYFYWYRQILGQKVEFLVSFYNNEISEKSEIFDDQFSVERPDGSNFTLKIRSTKLEDSAMYFCASSESPRPGTTQYFGPGTRLLVL.

This clonotype was found a few times. This sequence joins TRBV12-3 or TRBV12-4 and TRBJ2-5; TRBD2 matches 7 bases. Trimming cost V 7 bases and J 5 bases; bases outside gene matches: 13. This CDR3 has 15 amino acids. The CDR3 nucleotides read TGTGCCAGCACCAACCCGAGGGAGGGCTTGGAGACCCAGTACTTC. Translated, it gives CASTNPREGLETQYF.

This clonotype was counted ten times or more. The chain is built from TRBV7-6 and TRBJ2-3; D is possibly TRBD2 (6 bases). This CDR3 region has 16 residues. Between the trimmed V and J ends, which lost 2 bases and 3 bases, there was a span of 15 bases. The germline CDR1 and CDR2 sequences are SGHVS and FNYEAQ. The CDR3 protein is CASSLRSGVKTDTQYF. The CDR3 DNA reads as TGTGCCAGCAGCTTAAGATCGGGGGTGAAAACAGATACGCAGTATTTT.

This clonotype was observed a handful of times. This chain links TRBV7-2 with TRBJ1-1; TRBD1 aligns across 7 bases. The germline V gene has CDR1 SGHTA and CDR2 FQGNSA. The CDR3 covers 15 residues. V lost 5 bases to trimming and J lost 4 bases; unmatched junction nucleotides: 10. The CDR3: CASSTHGGGGTEAFF. The CDR3 coding sequence is TGTGCCAGCAGCACCCATGGAGGGGGCGGCACTGAAGCTTTCTTT.

This clonotype was detected many times. The chain joins TRBV27 to TRBJ2-7; TRBD1 matches 7 bases. In germline, CDR1 is MNHEY, CDR2 SMNVEV (reference sequence). The ends lost 6 bases at V and 1 base at J; junction bases unmatched: 3. CDR3 length: 13 residues. The CDR3 region is CASSPTGSYEQYF. The CDR3 bases are TGTGCCAGCAGCCCGACAGGGTCCTACGAGCAGTACTTC.

This chain connects TRBV5-1 to TRBJ1-4, with D possibly TRBD1 on 5 matching bases. Trimming shortened V by 2 bases and J by 0 bases, and 11 bases separated the two germline ends. This CDR3 is built from 16 residues. Germline CDR1 and CDR2: SGHRS and YFSETQ. CDR3 sequence (DNA): TGCGCCAGCAGCTTCCGTGGGGGTTCAACTAATGAAAAACTGTTTTTT. Amino acid sequence: CASSFRGGSTNEKLFF.

This clonotype was detected many times. This chain uses TRBV27 with TRBJ1-5; D uncertain. The germline V and J ends were trimmed by 5 bases and 2 bases, with 16 bases remaining between them. This CDR3 is built from 16 residues. CDR1 is MNHEY, CDR2 SMNVEV, per germline (reference sequence). The CDR3 bases are TGTGCCAGCAGTGCCCCTGGCGTTGGTGGCAATCAGCCCCAGCATTTT. Translation: CASSAPGVGGNQPQHF.

The table lists this clonotype with a few counts. The chain links TRBV27 to TRBJ2-5; possibly TRBD2 for D (6 bases). This CDR3 region has 15 residues. Germline CDR1 and CDR2: MNHEY and SMNVEV (reference sequence). V was pared by 5 bases and J by 5 bases, with 18 bases between. As DNA, the CDR3 is TGTGCCAGCAGTATGGAGGGGCCGGGATTCGAGACCCAGTACTTC. The encoded protein is CASSMEGPGFETQYF.

The rearrangement joins TRBV27 to TRBJ2-3; D is possibly TRBD2 (7 bases). This CDR3 is built from 15 residues. Trimming stripped 6 bases from V and 3 bases from J, with 16 bases between. Germline V lookup: CDR1 MNHEY, CDR2 SMNVEV (reference sequence). Written as DNA, the CDR3 is TGTGCCAGCAGACGAAGGGGGGGCGATACAGATACGCAGTATTTT. Its translation: CASRRRGGDTDTQYF.

V is TRBV12-3 or TRBV12-4 and J is TRBJ2-1; a weak D match, TRBD2 (5 bases). V was clipped by 2 bases and J by 3 bases, with 17 bases between them. The CDR3 has 17 residues. DNA of the CDR3: TGTGCCAGCAGTTTATTCCATAGCGCGAGATTCTACAATGAGCAGTTCTTC. Its translation is CASSLFHSARFYNEQFF.

The J gene is TRBJ2-5, the V gene TRBV19; TRBD2 agrees at 9 bases. Germline trimming cut 2 bases from V and 3 bases from J; bases unmatched to any gene: 13. CDR1 and CDR2 from the germline V gene are LNHDA and SQIVND (reference sequence). The CDR3 totals 18 residues. The CDR3 sequence is CASSIYFPSGGTEETQYF. DNA for the CDR3: TGTGCCAGTAGTATATACTTTCCGAGCGGGGGGACGGAAGAGACCCAGTACTTC. Looking up the rest from reference TRBV19 and TRBJ2-5 gives the full variable domain: DGGITQSPKYLFRKEGQNVTLSCEQNLNHDAMYWYRQDPGQGLRLIYYSQIVNDFQKGDIAEGYSVSREKKESFPLTVTSAQKNPTAFYLCASSIYFPSGGTEETQYFGPGTRLLVL.

This clonotype has just a few counts. The rearrangement joins TRBV7-3 to TRBJ2-3; 10 bases fit TRBD2. V lost 5 bases and J lost 4; bases outside the gene matches: 6. CDR1 SGHTA and CDR2 FQGTGA come from the germline V gene. The CDR3 spans 15 residues. CDR3 region: CASSESGGGSDTQYF. In nucleotides, the CDR3 is TGTGCCAGCAGCGAAAGCGGGGGGGGTTCAGATACGCAGTATTTT.

This clonotype has only a few counts. J is TRBJ1-1 and V is TRBV7-9, with TRBD1 matching 9 bases. V shed 5 bases, J shed 5 bases, and the junction held 12 bases outside the gene matches. The CDR3 totals 16 residues. Germline CDR1 reads SEHNR; CDR2 reads FQNEAQ (reference sequence). The CDR3 bases are TGTGCCAGCAGCGATGGGGGAATGACAGGGGGAACTGAAGCTTTCTTT. Encoded protein: CASSDGGMTGGTEAFF.